Below are 18 T cell receptor beta chains sequenced from a single sample in a study of blood T cell repertoires in COVID-19. Only in-frame clones appear in the TCRdb table, and some are missing; sequencing was by immunoSEQ multiplex PCR. The sample has approximately 170,000 clones, 90% seen once. Material for sequencing was peripheral blood. These receptors were collected from a man aged 60-69 years with active or convalescent COVID-19.

V usage is TRBV6-5 and J usage is TRBJ1-5; TRBD1 aligns across 7 bases. The V segment lost 5 bases and the J segment 0 bases; nucleotides outside the gene matches: 4. Germline loops: CDR1 MNHEY, CDR2 SVGAGI. The CDR3 contains 15 residues. The CDR3: CASSRQGLSNQPQHF. CDR3 sequence (DNA): TGTGCCAGCAGTCGACAGGGCCTTAGCAATCAGCCCCAGCATTTT.

J is TRBJ1-6 and V is TRBV30, with D perhaps matching TRBD1 (6 bases). The germline V and J ends were trimmed by 5 bases and 6 bases, with 17 bases remaining between them. Germline V lookup: CDR1 GTSNPN, CDR2 SVGIG (reference sequence). This CDR3 has 15 residues. Written as DNA, the CDR3 is TGTGCCTGGGGGTCGGCAGGGGTTAGTAATTCACCCCTCCACTTT. Its protein product is CAWGSAGVSNSPLHF.

The chain uses TRBV6-5 and TRBJ1-1; D unclear. Germline V gene sequence: CDR1 MNHEY, CDR2 SVGAGI. The V gene lost 0 bases and the J gene lost 6 bases, with 14 bases spanning the gap. CDR3 length: 15 residues. CDR3 DNA sequence: TGTGCCAGCAGTTACTCGAGAGGGAGAGGACCTGAAGCTTTCTTT. Protein sequence: CASSYSRGRGPEAFF.

This chain uses TRBV5-4 with TRBJ2-5, with D perhaps matching TRBD2 (6 bases). The CDR3 covers 13 residues. V was trimmed by 5 bases and J by 5 bases, leaving 13 bases between them. CDR1 and CDR2 (germline): SGHNT, YYREEE (reference sequence). The CDR3 DNA follows: TGTGCCAGCAGGTCGGGGGTGAGTGAGACCCAGTACTTC. Amino acids: CASRSGVSETQYF.

This chain connects TRBV3-1 (or the pseudogene TRBV3-2) to TRBJ1-5, with D possibly TRBD1 on 6 matching bases. The germline V gene encodes CDR1 LGHDT and CDR2 YNNKEL (reference sequence). This CDR3 has 15 amino acids. Trimming stripped 0 bases from V and 2 bases from J, with 8 bases between. CDR3 in DNA: TGTGCCAGCAGCCAAGAACCAGGGGGCAATCAGCCCCAGCATTTT. This sequence encodes CASSQEPGGNQPQHF.

V and J are TRBV19 and TRBJ2-2; D is perhaps TRBD1 (5 bases). Germline lookup yields CDR1 LNHDA and CDR2 SQIVND (reference sequence). The CDR3 loop spans 13 amino acids. Trimming stripped 6 bases from V and 6 bases from J, with 11 bases between. CDR3 region: CASSSGLSGELFF. The DNA of the CDR3 is TGTGCCAGTAGCTCAGGGTTGTCCGGGGAGCTGTTTTTT.

The chain links TRBV19 to TRBJ2-1; TRBD2 aligns across 9 bases. The CDR3 length is 16 residues. Unmatched junction bases numbered 6, after V lost 2 bases and J lost 4 bases. The germline V gene encodes CDR1 LNHDA and CDR2 SQIVND (reference sequence). The CDR3, as DNA: TGTGCCAGTAGTATAAGTAGCGGGAGTGAGTACAATGAGCAGTTCTTC. Protein product: CASSISSGSEYNEQFF.

The chain recombines TRBV2 with TRBJ1-2; perhaps TRBD1 as D (6 bases). Between the trimmed V and J ends, which lost 6 bases and 3 bases, there was a span of 11 bases. The CDR3 is 13 amino acids. Germline values: CDR1 SNHLY, CDR2 FYNNEI. The CDR3 sequence is CASRQGEDYGYTF. The DNA of the CDR3 is TGTGCCAGCAGACAGGGCGAGGACTATGGCTACACCTTC.

This chain uses TRBV11-2 with TRBJ1-3; TRBD1 is a possible D gene (5 bases). The CDR3 spans 13 residues. Trimming removed 8 bases from V and 2 bases from J, with 10 bases in between. The germline V gene has CDR1 SGHAT and CDR2 FQNNGV. The CDR3 DNA is TGTGCCAGCCAGACAGACGCTGGAAACACCATATATTTT. Translation: CASQTDAGNTIYF.

V usage is TRBV29-1 and J usage is TRBJ1-2; 11 bases map to TRBD1. The V and J ends lost 5 bases and 5 bases, in that order; junction bases with no gene match: 7. Looked up from germline, CDR1 is SQVTM and CDR2 is ANQGSEA. CDR3 size: 14 residues. The chain's CDR3 is CSVPGQGARYGYTF. The CDR3 DNA is TGCAGCGTTCCAGGACAGGGGGCGCGATATGGCTACACCTTC.

This chain connects TRBV7-6 to TRBJ2-5; the D is unclear. CDR1 is SGHVS and CDR2 is FNYEAQ in the germline V gene. Trimming took 5 bases from V and 1 from J, leaving 17 bases between them. The CDR3 runs to 16 residues. This chain's CDR3 is CASSAGVRTAQETQYF. The CDR3 region has the DNA TGTGCCAGCAGCGCAGGTGTGCGCACTGCCCAAGAGACCCAGTACTTC.

The rearrangement joins TRBV5-1 to TRBJ1-2; D might be TRBD1 (6 bases). This CDR3 region has 17 residues. CDR1 is SGHRS, CDR2 YFSETQ, per germline. Trimming cost V 0 bases and J 4 bases, with 19 bases left between them. As DNA, the CDR3 is TGCGCCAGCAGCTTGGAGTACCGACAGGTCGGAACCTATGGCTACACCTTC. This codes for CASSLEYRQVGTYGYTF.

This chain links TRBV6-5 with TRBJ1-2; D uncertain. V shed 5 bases and J shed 5 bases, with 12 bases lying between them. The CDR3 totals 13 residues. From germline, CDR1 is MNHEY and CDR2 SVGAGI. This chain's CDR3 is CASSPRVIYGYTF. In DNA form, the CDR3 reads TGTGCCAGCAGTCCGAGGGTGATTTATGGCTACACCTTC.

The chain couples TRBV29-1 to TRBJ1-1, with TRBD1 identical over 10 bases. The CDR3 spans 13 residues. Germline CDR1 SQVTM, CDR2 ANQGSEA. Trimming at V came to 7 bases and at J to 5 bases, leaving 7 bases not matched to a gene. Here the CDR3 DNA reads TGCAGCGCTAGGGGACAGGGGTTGACTGAAGCTTTCTTT. Its translation is CSARGQGLTEAFF.

The V and J genes are TRBV5-1 and TRBJ2-6; TRBD1 might be the D (6 bases). CDR3 length: 18 amino acids. Germline lookup yields CDR1 SGHRS and CDR2 YFSETQ. Trimming left V 0 bases short and J 0 bases short, with 13 bases between. CDR3 residues: CASSLGGTTSSGANVLTF. In nucleotides, the CDR3 is TGCGCCAGCAGCTTGGGAGGGACAACAAGCTCTGGGGCCAACGTCCTGACTTTC. The full variable domain, its missing parts supplied by reference TRBV5-1 and TRBJ2-6, is KAGVTQTPRYLIKTRGQQVTLSCSPISGHRSVSWYQQTPGQGLQFLFEYFSETQRNKGNFPGRFSGRQFSNSRSEMNVSTLELGDSALYLCASSLGGTTSSGANVLTFGAGSRLTVL.

The chain uses TRBV29-1 and TRBJ2-1; D is unclear. CDR1 and CDR2 from the germline V gene are SQVTM and ANQGSEA. The CDR3 is made up of 15 amino acids. Between the trimmed V and J ends, which lost 5 bases and 0 bases, there was a span of 14 bases. DNA of the CDR3: TGCAGCGTTTCAGTATCAGGTTCCTCCTACAATGAGCAGTTCTTC. Residues: CSVSVSGSSYNEQFF.

The CDR3 DNA reads TGTGCCACCGGACAGGTTCGAAACGGTAATTCACCCCTCCACTTT. Protein: CATGQVRNGNSPLHF. The rearrangement joins TRBV19 to TRBJ1-6, with TRBD1 matching over 7 bases. The V gene end was trimmed by 10 bases and the J gene end by 6 bases; junction bases not matched to a gene: 12. Per germline, CDR1 LNHDA and CDR2 SQIVND (reference sequence). The CDR3 length is 15 residues.

V and J are TRBV29-1 and TRBJ2-2, with D maybe TRBD1 (6 bases). This CDR3 region has 13 residues. Per the germline V gene, CDR1 is SQVTM and CDR2 is ANQGSEA. Trimming left V 6 bases short and J 1 base short, with 9 bases between. CDR3 DNA: TGCAGCGTCGGGACACTGAACACCGGGGAGCTGTTTTTT. This translates into CSVGTLNTGELFF.